The present T cell receptor beta chain was sequenced within a study of shared clonotypes between healthy human individuals (dated by TCRdb to the early 2020s). In the study overall: The cohort comprised two women and a few men aged 18 to 49 years. For each donor, three plates each were used for CD4 naive and CD4 memory, two plates were used for CD8 naive, and one plate was used for CD8 memory. The study deeply sequenced blood TCR repertoires of five healthy adults to estimate repertoire size and the extent of clonotype sharing between individuals. To increase sequencing depth and limit assay-specific biases, TCR repertoire library preparation and sequencing were carried out by different laboratories using diverse techniques. Leukapheresis yielded between about 0.85 and 9.5 billion PBMCs per donor.

The study at large found these results: Pairwise subsampling led to the expectation that sequencing depth would affect the degree of clonotype sharing among donors. Because the study included a small number of donors, the genetic and exposure-history diversity represented was limited. Incomplete sequencing was indicated by rarefaction of sorted-subset datasets, despite the large sequencing depth. Naive subsets generally had larger estimated clonotype richness than memory subsets did. Across four donors, about 4.5% of naive CD4, roughly 3.3% of naive CD8, approximately 2.5% of memory CD4, and 0.4% of memory CD8 clonotypes were shared. Sampling was limited to blood, and TCR repertoires in tissue likely differ from TCR repertoires in blood. Compared with non-shared clonotypes, the clonotypes found in all four sorted-subset donors had higher generation probabilities.

Using the deep immunoSEQ assay, multiplex PCR amplified TCR CDR3 regions from genomic DNA. Extracted genomic DNA from each cell subset was distributed evenly across all wells of several immunoSEQ 96-well plates, and each plate was treated as a replicate. Each replicate PCR for sorted subsets received about 0.2 ug genomic DNA, equal to tens of thousands of T cell genomes. Purified libraries were quantified with a Qubit 3.0 fluorometer, sized on a Bioanalyzer 2100, and re-quantified with the KAPA Library Quantification kit. Every immunoSEQ 96-well plate was sequenced on a dedicated single-read 150-cycle Illumina NextSeq 550 flow cell. The source study handled its data this way. The immunoSEQ output contained only junctional sequences without quality scores, so filtering could not match that applied to full-length reads. Sequences were annotated with PyIR, a Python wrapper for IgBLAST v1.9, using IMGT germline references to assign V/J genes and CDR3. Reads were removed for weak V/J assignments (E-value above 1e-6), missing CDR3, stop codons, out-of-frame junctions, or ambiguous translated residues. V3J clonotypes were defined by identical inferred V gene, J gene, and CDR3 amino acid sequence. The percentage overlap between two repertoires was calculated by dividing the number of shared unique clonotypes by the size of the smaller repertoire. Three approaches were used to assess repertoire richness: RTK rarefaction, the Chao1 estimator, and Recon v2.1 estimates of unobserved clonotypes. Generation probabilities for all TCRbeta clonotypes obtained by the gDNA method from a handful of donors were computed using OLGA. TCRdb's version of the immuneACCESS table is confined to in-frame rearrangements and falls short of the full clone set. An unresolved V gene accounts for under half of the shortfall where checked; the remainder is of unknown origin. V and J calls and clone size are as listed in that table; D and trimming were resolved from the DNA. This sample has around 2.3 million clones in its table, and roughly 95% of those were observed once. Around 0.13% of the sample is in the top ten clones.

The donors were healthy, HIV-negative adults with no recently reported acute infections or vaccinations. Every donor was a Caucasian adult residing in Nashville, Tennessee, USA. CD4+ T cells were enriched by magnetic negative selection; naive cells were then positively selected on CD45RA, and the negative fraction formed the memory subset. Blood was collected by leukapheresis, and PBMCs were isolated by Ficoll-Histopaque density gradient centrifugation and then cryopreserved in liquid nitrogen vapor phase. Purity and quantity of every magnetically sorted T cell population were checked by analytical flow cytometry. Genomic DNA was isolated from each sorted fraction and quantified by UV absorbance on a Nanodrop 2000c. The germline ends are 3 bases apart after V is trimmed by 0 bases and J by 4 bases. The germline V gene (reference sequence) gives CDR1 as DFQATT and CDR2 as SNEGSKA. From its cysteine to its phenylalanine, the CDR3 spans 11 amino acids. The CDR3 DNA has 33 bases and is translated from base 1.

Remarks on this clone: The antigen it binds to is not known. No qualities accompany the bases; no much larger clone lies one base away. The sample contains more than one DNA sequence encoding this CDR3.

The sequencing sample was made of naive CD4+ T cells sorted from blood. The sample's cell subset or site label, decoded: CD45RA+ positively selected. This sequence originates from a man between 18 and 29 years old in good health. The V and J genes are TRBV20-1 and TRBJ1-2; the D gene cannot be resolved reliably. The CDR3 region reads CSARDIYGYTF. The nucleotide sequence reads TGCAGTGCTAGAGACATCTATGGCTACACCTTC.